This is a list of T cell receptor beta chains from one sample in a study of blood T cell repertoires in COVID-19. Profiled with immunoSEQ multiplex PCR; TCRdb holds only in-frame clones, not every one. The sample yields roughly 120,000 clones, about 90% seen once. The sequenced material came from peripheral blood. These receptors originate from a human donor in a cohort sampled during active COVID-19. The CDR3 runs from the conserved cysteine through the conserved F or W. Fields, in order: clone size, J gene, D gene, V gene, CDR3 protein, CDR3 DNA. D genes are given only for firm matches. Size tells how often a clone was seen (once, few, many) or the class of an expanded clone, and some rows leave it out.

size: once; J: TRBJ2-5; D: TRBD2; V: TRBV3-1/TRBV3-2; CDR3: CASSQGLAGGRQETQYF; DNA: TGTGCCAGCAGCCAAGGACTAGCGGGGGGCAGGCAAGAGACCCAGTACTTC
size: -; J: TRBJ2-7; D: TRBD1; V: TRBV7-6; CDR3: CASSLVGTGGYEQYF; DNA: TGTGCCAGCAGCTTAGTTGGGACAGGGGGCTACGAGCAGTACTTC
size: few; J: TRBJ2-2; D: -; V: TRBV2; CDR3: CASRRERDTGELFF; DNA: TGTGCCAGCAGGCGGGAAAGGGACACCGGGGAGCTGTTTTTT
size: -; J: TRBJ2-1; D: -; V: TRBV9; CDR3: CASSPEGTYNEQFF; DNA: TGTGCCAGCAGCCCAGAGGGGACATACAATGAGCAGTTCTTC
size: -; J: TRBJ2-2; D: -; V: TRBV11-2; CDR3: CASSFTTTGELFF; DNA: TGTGCCAGCAGCTTTACAACCACCGGGGAGCTGTTTTTT
size: -; J: TRBJ2-1; D: TRBD2; V: TRBV18; CDR3: CASSPVGGADNEQFF; DNA: TGTGCCAGCTCACCCGTCGGGGGGGCCGACAATGAGCAGTTCTTC
size: -; J: TRBJ1-4; D: TRBD1; V: TRBV29-1; CDR3: CSVTLTGTGGKKLFF; DNA: TGCAGCGTTACCTTAACCGGGACAGGGGGGAAAAAACTGTTTTTT
size: -; J: TRBJ2-7; D: -; V: TRBV6-1; CDR3: CASSEYRVVGSFYEQYF; DNA: TGTGCCAGCAGTGAGTACAGGGTAGTTGGTAGTTTTTACGAGCAGTACTTC
size: -; J: TRBJ2-2; D: TRBD1; V: TRBV9; CDR3: CASSAPGQGSITGELFF; DNA: TGTGCCAGCAGCGCCCCGGGACAGGGTTCAATCACCGGGGAGCTGTTTTTT
size: -; J: TRBJ1-6; D: TRBD1; V: TRBV25-1; CDR3: CASRDRVSPLHF; DNA: TGTGCCAGCCGGGACAGGGTTTCACCCCTCCACTTT
size: -; J: TRBJ2-7; D: -; V: TRBV11-3; CDR3: CASSSRHRDKSYEQYF; DNA: TGTGCCAGCAGCTCCCGACACCGGGATAAATCCTACGAGCAGTACTTC
size: few; J: TRBJ1-4; D: -; V: TRBV28; CDR3: CASSLPLTGIREKLFF; DNA: TGTGCCAGCAGTCTACCCCTCACAGGGATCCGTGAAAAACTGTTTTTT
size: -; J: TRBJ2-1; D: TRBD1; V: TRBV24-1; CDR3: CATARTGNSYNEQFF; DNA: TGTGCCACCGCGAGGACAGGGAACTCCTACAATGAGCAGTTCTTC